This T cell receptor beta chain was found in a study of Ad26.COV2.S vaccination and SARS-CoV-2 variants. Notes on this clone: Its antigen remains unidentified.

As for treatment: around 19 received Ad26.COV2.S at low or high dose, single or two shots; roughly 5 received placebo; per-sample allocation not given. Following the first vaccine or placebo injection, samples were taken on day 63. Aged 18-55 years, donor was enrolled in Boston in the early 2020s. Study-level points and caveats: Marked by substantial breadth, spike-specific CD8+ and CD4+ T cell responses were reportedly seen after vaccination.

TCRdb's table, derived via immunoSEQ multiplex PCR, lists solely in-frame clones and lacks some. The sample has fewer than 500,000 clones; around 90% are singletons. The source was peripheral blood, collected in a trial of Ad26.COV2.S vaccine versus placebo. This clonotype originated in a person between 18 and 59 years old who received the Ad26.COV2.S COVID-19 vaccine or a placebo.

CDR3: CASSVAQIGNQPQHF. Written as DNA, the CDR3 is TGTGCCAGCAGCGTAGCTCAGATTGGCAATCAGCCCCAGCATTTT. This chain joins TRBV9 and TRBJ1-5, with D hard to call. The length of the CDR3 is 15 residues. The V end was cut by 0 bases, the J end by 2 bases, with 9 bases between. Per the germline V gene, CDR1 is SGDLS and CDR2 is YYNGEE.